The 22 T cell receptor beta chains below come from one sample, sequenced in a study of T-cell reconstitution after alpha-beta-depleted transplantation in children. The TCRbeta library was prepared with unique molecular identifiers. TCRdb processed the PCR reads anew with MiXCR; each CDR3 protein has one entry. Of a few hundred thousand distinct CDR3 sequences detected, 20% to 30% appear once; the ten largest clones hold under 45%. The starting material was PBMCs, obtained before TCRalphabeta/CD19-depleted stem cell transplant. The source is a boy less than two years old with Wiskott-Aldrich syndrome, due to receive a stem cell transplant.

J is TRBJ2-3 and V is TRBV25-1, with D possibly being TRBD1 or TRBD2 (5 bases each). The CDR3 is made up of 15 amino acids. Looked up from germline, CDR1 is MGHDK and CDR2 is SYGVNS. Trimming cost V 5 bases and J 2 bases, with 14 bases left between them. This CDR3 reads CASSLGDTFTDTQYF. Written as DNA, the CDR3 is TGTGCCAGCAGTCTGGGGGATACCTTCACAGATACGCAGTATTTT.

The chain is built from TRBV20-1 and TRBJ2-3, with a weak D call TRBD2 (5 bases). CDR3 length: 12 amino acids. Germline CDR1 DFQATT, CDR2 SNEGSKA (reference sequence). Trimming pared 3 bases from V and 2 bases from J, leaving 6 bases between. CDR3 DNA sequence: TGCAGTGCTAGCGGGGACACAGATACGCAGTATTTT. This gives the protein CSASGDTDTQYF.

This clonotype was picked up a small number of times. Here the CDR3 reads CASSRLGRPRGANVLTF. CDR3 DNA sequence: TGTGCCAGCAGTAGGCTAGGACGGCCTCGAGGGGCCAACGTCCTGACTTTC. The V gene is TRBV27, the J gene TRBJ2-6; D is uncertain. Per the germline V gene, CDR1 is MNHEY and CDR2 is SMNVEV (reference sequence). CDR3 size: 17 residues. Trimming pared 5 bases from V and 4 bases from J, leaving 18 bases between.

This chain links TRBV2 with TRBJ1-2; D is undetermined. This CDR3 region has 12 residues. The germline V and J ends were trimmed by 9 bases and 2 bases, with 10 bases remaining between them. Germline V CDR1 and CDR2: SNHLY, FYNNEI. The CDR3, as DNA: TGTGCCAGTTCACCCTGCAACTATGGCTACACCTTC. The encoded protein is CASSPCNYGYTF.

This clonotype was seen only a few times. V gene TRBV5-6 combines with J gene TRBJ2-1; the D gene is possibly TRBD2 (5 bases). Trimming removed 2 bases from V and 10 bases from J, with 16 bases in between. From germline, CDR1 is SGHDT and CDR2 YYEEEE. The CDR3 runs to 14 residues. CDR3 bases: TGTGCCAGCAGCTTTTTCAGGAGTGGCGGGGAGCAGTTCTTC. Translation: CASSFFRSGGEQFF.

V gene TRBV5-1 combines with J gene TRBJ2-4, with 7 bases lining up with TRBD1. The V gene end was trimmed by 4 bases and the J gene end by 0 bases; junction bases not matched to a gene: 7. There are 16 residues in the CDR3. Germline CDR1 is SGHRS and CDR2 is YFSETQ. Written as DNA, the CDR3 is TGCGCCAGCAGCGTCGACAGGGCGCTAGCCAAAAACATTCAGTACTTC. This codes for CASSVDRALAKNIQYF.

The sample holds a few counts of this clonotype. The CDR3 coding sequence is TGTGCCATCAGCTGGACAGGCCTGGAGCAGTTCTTC. It codes for CAISWTGLEQFF. J is TRBJ2-1 and V is TRBV10-3; 7 bases agree with TRBD1. The trim removed 6 bases at V and 10 bases at J, leaving 6 bases unmatched. In germline, CDR1 is ENHRY, CDR2 SYGVKD. The length of the CDR3 is 12 residues.

A few counts support this clonotype. The genes are TRBV6-1 and TRBJ2-1, with 10 bases that match TRBD2. V lost 6 bases and J lost 8; bases outside the gene matches: 10. CDR3 length: 15 residues. CDR1 is MNHNS, CDR2 SASEGT, per germline. This CDR3 is CASRGLAGVMDEQFF. The DNA of the CDR3 is TGTGCCAGCAGGGGGCTAGCGGGAGTAATGGATGAGCAGTTCTTC.

The chain joins TRBV28 to TRBJ2-7; D may be TRBD2 (6 bases). The CDR3 covers 16 residues. The ends were cut back, 4 bases at V and 6 bases at J, with 22 bases in the middle. Germline V lookup: CDR1 MDHEN, CDR2 SYDVKM. CDR3 coding DNA: TGTGCCAGCAGTTCCATGGGGACGGGGAGGCCTAGCGAGCAGTACTTC. Amino acid sequence: CASSSMGTGRPSEQYF.

The CDR3 here is CASLAGGDQETQYF. CDR3 in DNA: TGTGCCAGTCTGGCGGGAGGCGACCAAGAGACCCAGTACTTC. The gene calls are TRBV6-1 and TRBJ2-5; TRBD2 aligns across 8 bases. Per the germline V gene, CDR1 is MNHNS and CDR2 is SASEGT. The CDR3 length is 14 residues. V was clipped by 9 bases and J by 0 bases; unmatched bases: 6.

The rearrangement joins TRBV6-5 to TRBJ2-3; either TRBD1 or TRBD2 may supply D (5 bases each). CDR1 is MNHEY and CDR2 is SVGAGI in the germline V gene. Trimming shortened V by 2 bases and J by 10 bases, and 13 bases separated the two germline ends. CDR3 length: 13 amino acids. CDR3 bases: TGTGCCAGCAGTTACGGGGGTGGCGCGGCGCAGTATTTT. Protein product: CASSYGGGAAQYF.

This clonotype has a handful of counts. V and J are TRBV4-2 and TRBJ2-5; 8 bases are a match to TRBD1. The trim removed 3 bases at V and 5 bases at J, leaving 5 bases unmatched. Germline V gives CDR1 LGHNA, CDR2 YNFKEQ. CDR3 size: 14 residues. The CDR3 DNA sequence: TGTGCCAGCAGCCATAGGACAGGGATGGAGACCCAGTACTTC. Its translation is CASSHRTGMETQYF.

This chain links TRBV5-1 with TRBJ2-2; weak D call: TRBD2 (6 bases). Per germline, CDR1 SGHRS and CDR2 YFSETQ. The CDR3 totals 15 residues. Trimming left V 4 bases short and J 4 bases short, with 14 bases between. The CDR3 region is CASSLKPSATGELFF. The CDR3 region has the DNA TGCGCCAGCAGCCTAAAACCTAGCGCCACCGGGGAGCTGTTTTTT.

J is TRBJ2-5 and V is TRBV29-1; D uncertain. V dropped 4 bases and J dropped 3 bases, with 6 bases sitting between them. Germline V gene data show CDR1 as SQVTM and CDR2 as ANQGSEA. The CDR3 is 11 amino acids. For the CDR3, the DNA is TGCAGCGTTGCAACAGAAGAGACCCAGTACTTC. The encoded protein is CSVATEETQYF.

The chain couples TRBV30 to TRBJ1-2, with TRBD1 as a possible D gene (5 bases). The germline CDR1 and CDR2 sequences are GTSNPN and SVGIG (reference sequence). Trimming took 3 bases from V and 6 from J, leaving 17 bases between them. The CDR3 runs to 14 residues. CDR3 sequence: CAWSPIGVGHGYTF. In DNA, the CDR3 is TGTGCCTGGAGCCCAATCGGTGTGGGGCATGGCTACACCTTC.

V usage is TRBV7-2 and J usage is TRBJ1-1, with D hard to call. Germline-derived CDR1 and CDR2 are SGHTA and FQGNSA. Trimming stripped 1 base from V and 6 bases from J, with 12 bases between. This CDR3 has 14 amino acids. CDR3 nucleotides: TGTGCCAGCAGCTTAGTACCCTCAACCTCTGAAGCTTTCTTT. Amino acid sequence: CASSLVPSTSEAFF.

This clonotype was recorded only once. The chain carries TRBV12-3 or TRBV12-4 and TRBJ2-2; TRBD2 aligns across 7 bases. The CDR3 covers 16 residues. V was pared by 5 bases and J by 8 bases, with 14 bases of the junction left unmatched. CDR3: CASSQRLARGSGELFF. CDR3 DNA sequence: TGTGCCAGCAGTCAACGACTAGCCCGAGGGTCGGGGGAGCTGTTTTTT.

This clonotype showed up just a few times. The rearrangement links TRBV10-3 to TRBJ2-5; 8 bases map to TRBD1. The V gene's germline CDR1 is ENHRY and CDR2 SYGVKD. The V gene end was trimmed by 5 bases and the J gene end by 2 bases; junction bases not matched to a gene: 4. The CDR3 length is 14 residues. This chain's CDR3 is CAISTYRGQETQYF. The CDR3 nucleotides read TGTGCCATCAGTACCTACAGGGGGCAAGAGACCCAGTACTTC.

The V gene is TRBV12-3 or TRBV12-4, the J gene TRBJ2-3, with TRBD2 as a possible D gene (7 bases). V dropped 6 bases and J dropped 1 base, with 14 bases sitting between them. The CDR3 is 15 amino acids. Here the CDR3 DNA reads TGTGCCAGCAGCCTCTTGGGGGGGCGCACAGATACGCAGTATTTT. This codes for CASSLLGGRTDTQYF.

The chain uses TRBV20-1 and TRBJ2-1, with 7 bases identical to TRBD2. After removal of 0 bases from V and 8 bases from J, the junction contained 10 bases not matched to a gene. CDR3 length: 15 residues. CDR1 and CDR2 (germline): DFQATT, SNEGSKA (reference sequence). CDR3 loop: CSARDAGRAGDEQFF. In nucleotides, the CDR3 is TGCAGTGCTAGAGATGCGGGGAGGGCCGGGGATGAGCAGTTCTTC.

The table lists this clonotype with a few counts. The J gene is TRBJ1-1, the V gene TRBV5-1; 8 bases agree with TRBD1. The CDR3 has 18 amino acids. J lost 8 bases, V lost 0 bases, and 18 bases had no gene match. Germline V gene sequence: CDR1 SGHRS, CDR2 YFSETQ. CDR3 region: CASSLVGVARDRSDEAFF. CDR3 nucleotide sequence: TGCGCCAGCAGCTTGGTCGGGGTAGCCCGGGACAGGAGCGACGAAGCTTTCTTT.

This chain links TRBV5-6 with TRBJ2-5, with D uncertain. The CDR3 has 15 residues. Germline CDR1 SGHDT, CDR2 YYEEEE. V shed 1 base and J shed 0 bases, with 10 bases lying between them. Written as DNA, the CDR3 is TGTGCCAGCAGCTTGAGCCTCGCGTACCAAGAGACCCAGTACTTC. It specifies CASSLSLAYQETQYF.